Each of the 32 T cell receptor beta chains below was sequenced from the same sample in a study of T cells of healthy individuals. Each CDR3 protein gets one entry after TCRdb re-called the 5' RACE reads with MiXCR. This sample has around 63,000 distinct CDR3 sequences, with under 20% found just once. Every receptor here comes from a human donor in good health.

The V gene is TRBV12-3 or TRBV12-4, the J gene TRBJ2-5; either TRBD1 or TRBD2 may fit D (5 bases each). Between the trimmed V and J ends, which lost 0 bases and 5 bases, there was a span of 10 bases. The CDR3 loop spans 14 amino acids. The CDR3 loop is CASSLAGTGETQYF. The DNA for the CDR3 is TGTGCCAGCAGTTTAGCCGGGACCGGGGAGACCCAGTACTTC.

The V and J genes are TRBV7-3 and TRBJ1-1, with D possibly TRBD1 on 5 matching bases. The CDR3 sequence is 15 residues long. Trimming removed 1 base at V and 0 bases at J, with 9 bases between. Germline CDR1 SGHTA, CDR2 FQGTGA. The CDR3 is CASSLSGGMNTEAFF. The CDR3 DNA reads TGTGCCAGCAGCTTAAGCGGGGGAATGAACACTGAAGCTTTCTTT. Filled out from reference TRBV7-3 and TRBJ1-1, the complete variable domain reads GAGVSQTPSNKVTEKGKYVELRCDPISGHTALYWYRQSLGQGPEFLIYFQGTGAADDSGLPNDRFFAVRPEGSVSTLKIQRTERGDSAVYLCASSLSGGMNTEAFFGQGTRLTVV.

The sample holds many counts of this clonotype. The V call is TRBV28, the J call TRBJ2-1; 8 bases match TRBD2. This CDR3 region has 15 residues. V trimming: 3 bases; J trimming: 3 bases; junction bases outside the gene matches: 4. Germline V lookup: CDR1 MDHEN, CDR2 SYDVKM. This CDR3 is CASSFGLAGYNEQFF. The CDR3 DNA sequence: TGTGCCAGCAGTTTTGGTCTAGCGGGCTACAATGAGCAGTTCTTC.

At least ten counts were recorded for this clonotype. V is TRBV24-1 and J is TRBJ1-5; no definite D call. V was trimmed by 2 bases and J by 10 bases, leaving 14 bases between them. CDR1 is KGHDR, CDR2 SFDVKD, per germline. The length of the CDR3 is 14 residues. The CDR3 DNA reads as TGTGCCACCAGTGATTCAGGCAAAGGCGGTCCCCAGCATTTT. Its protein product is CATSDSGKGGPQHF.

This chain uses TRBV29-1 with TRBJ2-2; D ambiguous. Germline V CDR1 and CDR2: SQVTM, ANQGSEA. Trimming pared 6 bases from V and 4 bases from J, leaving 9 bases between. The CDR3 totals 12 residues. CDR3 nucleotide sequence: TGCAGCGTGGGGTACCCCACCGGGGAGCTGTTTTTT. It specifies CSVGYPTGELFF.

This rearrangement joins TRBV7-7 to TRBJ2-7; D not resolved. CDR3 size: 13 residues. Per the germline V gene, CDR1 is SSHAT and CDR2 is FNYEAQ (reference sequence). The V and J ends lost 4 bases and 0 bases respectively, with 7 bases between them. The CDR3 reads CASSSSGSYEQYF. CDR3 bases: TGTGCCAGCAGCTCTAGTGGCTCCTACGAGCAGTACTTC.

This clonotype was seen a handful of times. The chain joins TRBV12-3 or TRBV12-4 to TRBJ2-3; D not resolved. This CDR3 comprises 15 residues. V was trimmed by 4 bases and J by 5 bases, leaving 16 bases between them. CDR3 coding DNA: TGTGCCAGCAGTTGGTCCCCAGGCGGTGGAGATACGCAGTATTTT. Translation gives CASSWSPGGGDTQYF.

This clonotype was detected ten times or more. In nucleotides, the CDR3 is TGTGCCAGCAGTTTCGGCAGGTCCTACGAGCAGTACTTC. This codes for CASSFGRSYEQYF. The V and J genes are TRBV12-3 or TRBV12-4 and TRBJ2-7; D ambiguous. Trimming removed 3 bases at V and 1 base at J, with 7 bases between. This CDR3 has 13 amino acids.

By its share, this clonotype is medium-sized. The CDR3 DNA sequence: TGCAGTGCTAGAGATGCCGCGCAGTACAGCTCCTACGAGCAGTACTTC. It translates to CSARDAAQYSSYEQYF. The chain employs TRBV20-1 and TRBJ2-7; D not resolved. CDR1 is DFQATT, CDR2 SNEGSKA, per germline (reference sequence). Trimming removed 0 bases at V and 0 bases at J, with 15 bases between. The CDR3 has 16 residues.

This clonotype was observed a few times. CDR3 residues: CASTPSGRPGELFF. The CDR3, as DNA: TGTGCCAGCACCCCTAGCGGTAGACCCGGGGAGCTGTTTTTT. V usage is TRBV7-2 and J usage is TRBJ2-2; 7 nucleotides agree with TRBD2. The germline gives CDR1 SGHTA, CDR2 FQGNSA. The CDR3 length is 14 residues. V dropped 7 bases and J dropped 6; count of bases not matched to a gene: 8.

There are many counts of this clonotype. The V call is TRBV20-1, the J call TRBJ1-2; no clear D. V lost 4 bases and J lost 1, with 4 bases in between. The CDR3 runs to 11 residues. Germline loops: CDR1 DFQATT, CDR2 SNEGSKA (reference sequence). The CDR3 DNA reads TGCAGTGCTAATGATAACTATGGCTACACCTTC. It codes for CSANDNYGYTF.

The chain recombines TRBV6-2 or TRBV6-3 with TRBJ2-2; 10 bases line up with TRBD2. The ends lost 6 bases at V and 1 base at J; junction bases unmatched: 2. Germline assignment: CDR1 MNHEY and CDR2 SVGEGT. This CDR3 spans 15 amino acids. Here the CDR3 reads CASSRTSGNTGELFF. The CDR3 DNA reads TGTGCCAGCAGCCGGACTAGCGGGAACACCGGGGAGCTGTTTTTT.

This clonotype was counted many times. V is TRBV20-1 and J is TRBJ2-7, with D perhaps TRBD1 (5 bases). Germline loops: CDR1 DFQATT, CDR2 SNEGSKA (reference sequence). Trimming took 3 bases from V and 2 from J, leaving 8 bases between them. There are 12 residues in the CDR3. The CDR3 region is CSASDSPYEQYF. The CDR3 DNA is TGCAGTGCTAGTGACAGCCCCTACGAGCAGTACTTC.

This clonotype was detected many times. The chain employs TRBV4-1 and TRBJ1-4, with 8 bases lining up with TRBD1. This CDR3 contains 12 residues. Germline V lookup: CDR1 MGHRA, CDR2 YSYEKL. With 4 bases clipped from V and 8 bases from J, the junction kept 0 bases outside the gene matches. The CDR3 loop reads CASSRTGEKLFF. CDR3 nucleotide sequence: TGCGCCAGCAGCCGGACAGGGGAAAAACTGTTTTTT.

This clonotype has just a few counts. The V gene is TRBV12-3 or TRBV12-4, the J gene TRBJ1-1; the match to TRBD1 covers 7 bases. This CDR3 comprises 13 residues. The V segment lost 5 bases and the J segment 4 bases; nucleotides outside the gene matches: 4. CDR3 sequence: CASSPTGRTEAFF. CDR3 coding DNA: TGTGCCAGCAGTCCGACAGGGCGCACTGAAGCTTTCTTT.

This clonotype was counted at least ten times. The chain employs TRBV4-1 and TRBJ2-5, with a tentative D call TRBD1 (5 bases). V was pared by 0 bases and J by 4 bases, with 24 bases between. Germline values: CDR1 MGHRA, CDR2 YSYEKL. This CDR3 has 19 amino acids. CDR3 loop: CASSQERAGIRSALETQYF. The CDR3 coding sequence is TGCGCCAGCAGCCAAGAACGGGCAGGGATTCGTTCAGCGTTAGAGACCCAGTACTTC.

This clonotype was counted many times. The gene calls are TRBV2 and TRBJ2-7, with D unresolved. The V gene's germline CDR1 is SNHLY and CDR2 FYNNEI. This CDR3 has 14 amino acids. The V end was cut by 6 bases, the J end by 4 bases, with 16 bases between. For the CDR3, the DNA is TGTGCCAGCAGCCGGACCTTGCTTCTGTACGAGCAGTACTTC. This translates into CASSRTLLLYEQYF.

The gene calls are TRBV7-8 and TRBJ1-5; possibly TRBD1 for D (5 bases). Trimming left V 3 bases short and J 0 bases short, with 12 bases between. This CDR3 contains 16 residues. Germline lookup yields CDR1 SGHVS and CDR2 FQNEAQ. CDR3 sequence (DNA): TGTGCCAGCAGCTTGAAAGGAGGGGATAGCAATCAGCCCCAGCATTTT. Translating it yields CASSLKGGDSNQPQHF.

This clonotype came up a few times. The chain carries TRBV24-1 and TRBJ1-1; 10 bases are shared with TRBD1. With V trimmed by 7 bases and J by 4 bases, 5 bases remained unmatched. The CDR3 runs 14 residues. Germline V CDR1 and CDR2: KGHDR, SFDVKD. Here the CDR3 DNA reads TGTGCCACCAGGACACGGACAGGGGGCACTGAAGCTTTCTTT. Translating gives CATRTRTGGTEAFF.

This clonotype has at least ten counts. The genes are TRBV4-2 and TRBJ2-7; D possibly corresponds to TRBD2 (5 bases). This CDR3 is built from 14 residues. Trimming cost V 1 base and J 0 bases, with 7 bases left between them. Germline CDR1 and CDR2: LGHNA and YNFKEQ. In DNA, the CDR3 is TGTGCCAGCAGCCAAGTTAGCGCCTCCTACGAGCAGTACTTC. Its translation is CASSQVSASYEQYF.

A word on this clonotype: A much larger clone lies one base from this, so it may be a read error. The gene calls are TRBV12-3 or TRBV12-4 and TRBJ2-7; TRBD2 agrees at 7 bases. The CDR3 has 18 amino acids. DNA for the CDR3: TGTGCCAGCAGTTTATCCTCCGGCGGGCCGGGGAGGGACTACGGGCAGTACTTC. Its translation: CASSLSSGGPGRDYGQYF.

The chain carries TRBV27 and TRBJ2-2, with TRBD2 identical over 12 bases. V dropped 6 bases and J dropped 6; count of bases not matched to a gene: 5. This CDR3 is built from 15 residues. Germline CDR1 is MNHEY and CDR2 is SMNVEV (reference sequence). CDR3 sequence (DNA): TGTGCCAGCAGCTGGACTAGCGGGACAGCCGGGGAGCTGTTTTTT. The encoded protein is CASSWTSGTAGELFF.

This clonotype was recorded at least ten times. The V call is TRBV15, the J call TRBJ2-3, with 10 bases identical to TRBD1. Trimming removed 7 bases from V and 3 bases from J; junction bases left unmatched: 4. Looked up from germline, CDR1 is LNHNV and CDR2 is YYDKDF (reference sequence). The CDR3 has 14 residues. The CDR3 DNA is TGTGCCACCAACCGGGACAGGGGTACAGATACGCAGTATTTT. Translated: CATNRDRGTDTQYF.

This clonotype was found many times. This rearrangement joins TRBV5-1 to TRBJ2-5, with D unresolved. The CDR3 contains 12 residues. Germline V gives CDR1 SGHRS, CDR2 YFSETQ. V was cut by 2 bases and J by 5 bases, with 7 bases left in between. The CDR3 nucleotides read TGCGCCAGCAGCTTCCTCAGCGAGACCCAGTACTTC. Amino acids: CASSFLSETQYF.

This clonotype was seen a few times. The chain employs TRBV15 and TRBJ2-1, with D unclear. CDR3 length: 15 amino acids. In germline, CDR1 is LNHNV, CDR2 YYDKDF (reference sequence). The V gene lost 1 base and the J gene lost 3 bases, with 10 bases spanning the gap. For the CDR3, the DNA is TGTGCCACCAGCAGAGTCGCGGAGATCTACAATGAGCAGTTCTTC. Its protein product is CATSRVAEIYNEQFF.

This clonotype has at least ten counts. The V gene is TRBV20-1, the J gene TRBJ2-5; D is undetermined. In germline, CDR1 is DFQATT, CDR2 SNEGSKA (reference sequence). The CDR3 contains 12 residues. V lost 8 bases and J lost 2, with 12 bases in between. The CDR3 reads CSYVRAQETQYF. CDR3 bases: TGCAGTTATGTTCGGGCTCAAGAGACCCAGTACTTC.

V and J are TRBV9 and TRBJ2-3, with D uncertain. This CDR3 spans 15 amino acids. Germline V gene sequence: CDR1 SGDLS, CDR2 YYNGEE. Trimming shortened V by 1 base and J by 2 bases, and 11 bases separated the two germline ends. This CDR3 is CASSVSHGPTDTQYF. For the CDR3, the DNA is TGTGCCAGCAGCGTAAGTCATGGTCCCACAGATACGCAGTATTTT.

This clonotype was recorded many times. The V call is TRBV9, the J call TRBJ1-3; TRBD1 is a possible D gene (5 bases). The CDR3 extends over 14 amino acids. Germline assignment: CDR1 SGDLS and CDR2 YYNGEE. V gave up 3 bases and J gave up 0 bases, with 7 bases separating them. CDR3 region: CASSDDSSGNTIYF. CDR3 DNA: TGTGCCAGCAGCGACGACAGCTCTGGAAACACCATATATTTT.

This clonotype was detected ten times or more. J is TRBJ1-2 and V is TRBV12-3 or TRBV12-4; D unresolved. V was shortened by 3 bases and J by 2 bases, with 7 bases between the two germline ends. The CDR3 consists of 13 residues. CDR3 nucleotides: TGTGCCAGCAGTTTCCGAGAGAACTATGGCTACACCTTC. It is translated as CASSFRENYGYTF.

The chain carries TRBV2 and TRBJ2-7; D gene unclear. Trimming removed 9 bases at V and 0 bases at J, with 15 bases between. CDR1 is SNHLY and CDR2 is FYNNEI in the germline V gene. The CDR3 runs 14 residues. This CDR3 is CASEIDLSSYEQYF. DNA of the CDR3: TGTGCCAGTGAAATAGACTTAAGCTCCTACGAGCAGTACTTC. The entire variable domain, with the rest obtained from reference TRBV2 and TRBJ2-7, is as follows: EPEVTQTPSHQVTQMGQEVILRCVPISNHLYFYWYRQILGQKVEFLVSFYNNEISEKSEIFDDQFSVERPDGSNFTLKIRSTKLEDSAMYFCASEIDLSSYEQYFGPGTRLTVT.

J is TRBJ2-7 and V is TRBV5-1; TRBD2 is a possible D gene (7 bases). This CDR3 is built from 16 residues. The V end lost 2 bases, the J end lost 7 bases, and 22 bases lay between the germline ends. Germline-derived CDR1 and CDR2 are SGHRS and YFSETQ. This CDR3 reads CASSLATASGTGEQYF. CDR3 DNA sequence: TGCGCCAGCAGCTTAGCGACGGCTAGCGGCACAGGGGAGCAGTACTTC.

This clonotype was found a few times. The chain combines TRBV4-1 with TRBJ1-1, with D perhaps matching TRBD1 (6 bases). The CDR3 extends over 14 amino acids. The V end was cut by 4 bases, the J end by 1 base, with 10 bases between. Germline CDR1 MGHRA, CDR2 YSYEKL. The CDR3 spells CASSRPGQNTEAFF. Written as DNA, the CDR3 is TGCGCCAGCAGCCGACCGGGACAGAACACTGAAGCTTTCTTT.